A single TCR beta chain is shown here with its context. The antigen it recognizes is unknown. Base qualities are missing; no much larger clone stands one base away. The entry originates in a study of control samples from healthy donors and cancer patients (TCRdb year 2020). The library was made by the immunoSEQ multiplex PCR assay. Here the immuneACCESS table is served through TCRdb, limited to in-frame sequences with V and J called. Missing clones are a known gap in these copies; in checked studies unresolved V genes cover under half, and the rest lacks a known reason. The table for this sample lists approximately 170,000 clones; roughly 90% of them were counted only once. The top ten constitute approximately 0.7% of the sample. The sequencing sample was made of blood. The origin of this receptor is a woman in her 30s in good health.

In nucleotide form, the sequence is TGTGCCAGCAGTCACCAGGGGGCGCGCACTGAAGCTTTCTTT. Its coded protein is CASSHQGARTEAFF. Recombination joined TRBV9 with TRBJ1-1, with TRBD1 matching 8 junction bases. V is pruned by 5 bases and J by 4 bases, leaving 7 bases of the junction without a gene match. The CDR3 goes from the cysteine to the phenylalanine over 14 residues. The CDR3 DNA has 42 bases and is translated from base 1. The germline V gene supplies CDR1 SGDLS and CDR2 YYNGEE.